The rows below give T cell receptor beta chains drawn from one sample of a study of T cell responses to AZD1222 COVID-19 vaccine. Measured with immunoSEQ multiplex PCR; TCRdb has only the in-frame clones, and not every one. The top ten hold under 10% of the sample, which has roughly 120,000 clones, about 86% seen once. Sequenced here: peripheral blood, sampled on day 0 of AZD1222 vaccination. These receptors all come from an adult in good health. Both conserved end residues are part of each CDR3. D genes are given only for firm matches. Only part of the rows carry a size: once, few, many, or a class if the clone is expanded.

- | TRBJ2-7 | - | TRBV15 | TGTGCCACCAGCTCAACAGGGCGGGAGCAGTACTTC | CATSSTGREQYF
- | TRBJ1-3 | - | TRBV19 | TGTGCCAGTAGTAACTCGGGACAAGGCCATGGAAACACCATATATTTT | CASSNSGQGHGNTIYF
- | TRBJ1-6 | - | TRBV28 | TGTGCCAGCAGTTATGTAAGGGGAGGTTCACCCCTCCACTTT | CASSYVRGGSPLHF
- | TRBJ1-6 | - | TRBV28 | TGTGCCAGCAGGTTATGGGATTCACCCCTCCACTTT | CASRLWDSPLHF
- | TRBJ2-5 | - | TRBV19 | TGTGCCAGTAGTATAATGTCAAGGAGTCGGGAGACCCAGTACTTC | CASSIMSRSRETQYF
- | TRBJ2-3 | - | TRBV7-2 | TGTGCCAGCAGCGGGATACGCACAGATACGCAGTATTTT | CASSGIRTDTQYF
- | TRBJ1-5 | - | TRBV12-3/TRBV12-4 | TGTGCCAGTGCGAAACAACGCAATCAGCCCCAGCATTTT | CASAKQRNQPQHF
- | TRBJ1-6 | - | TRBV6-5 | TGTGCCAGCAGTTACGGGCCGAGCTCCTATAATTCACCCCTCCACTTT | CASSYGPSSYNSPLHF
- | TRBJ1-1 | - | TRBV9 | TGTGCCAGCAGCGTAGTGTGTACAGCCATGAACACTGAAGCTTTCTTT | CASSVVCTAMNTEAFF
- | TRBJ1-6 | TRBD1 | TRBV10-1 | TGCGCCAGCAGCGAGCGACAGGGCACCCGCAATTCACCCCTCCACTTT | CASSERQGTRNSPLHF
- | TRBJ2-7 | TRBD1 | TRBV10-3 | TGTGCCATCACCAGACAGGGCTCGGGCGAGCAGTACTTC | CAITRQGSGEQYF
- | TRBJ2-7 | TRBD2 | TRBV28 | TGTGCCAGCAGTCACGGGACTAGCCTCTACGAGCAGTACTTC | CASSHGTSLYEQYF
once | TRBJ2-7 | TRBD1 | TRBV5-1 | TGCGCCAGCAGCAAGGACAGGGGAATGGTGGACTACGAGCAGTACTTC | CASSKDRGMVDYEQYF
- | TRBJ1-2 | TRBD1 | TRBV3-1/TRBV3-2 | TGTGCCAGCAGCCCCTTTGGGACAGGGGCGGTCAACTATGGCTACACCTTC | CASSPFGTGAVNYGYTF
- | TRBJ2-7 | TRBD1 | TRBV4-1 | TGCGCCAGCAGCCAAGGGTACGGGACAGGGAACTACGAGCAGTACTTC | CASSQGYGTGNYEQYF
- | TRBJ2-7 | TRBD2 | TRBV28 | TGTGCCAGCAGCAGACTAGCGGGAGCCTACGAGCAGTACTTC | CASSRLAGAYEQYF
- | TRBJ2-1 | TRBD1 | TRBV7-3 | TGTGCCAGCAGCTTGGACAGGGGAGCCTACAATGAGCAGTTCTTC | CASSLDRGAYNEQFF
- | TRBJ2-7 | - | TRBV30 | TGTGCCTGGAGCTGGGGGGATAGGGCCGGACAGTACTTC | CAWSWGDRAGQYF
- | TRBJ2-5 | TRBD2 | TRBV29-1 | TGCAGCGTTGCCATACTAGCGGAAGAGACCCAGTACTTC | CSVAILAEETQYF
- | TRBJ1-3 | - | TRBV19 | TGTGCCAGTAGTAGAGGGGACACGAGCTCTGGAAACACCATATATTTT | CASSRGDTSSGNTIYF
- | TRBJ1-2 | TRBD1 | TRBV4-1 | TGCGCCAGCAGCCAAAGGGCCGGGACAGGGAATGGCTACACCTTC | CASSQRAGTGNGYTF
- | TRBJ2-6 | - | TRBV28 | TGTGCCAGCACGGCGGGACATGGGGCCAACGTCCTGACTTTC | CASTAGHGANVLTF
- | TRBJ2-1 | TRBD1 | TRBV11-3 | TGTGCCAGCAGCTTAGAAGACAGGGCCTCCGAGCAGTTCTTC | CASSLEDRASEQFF
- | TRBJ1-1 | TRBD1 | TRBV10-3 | TGTGCCATCAGCGATACAGGGGCGAACACTGAAGCTTTCTTT | CAISDTGANTEAFF
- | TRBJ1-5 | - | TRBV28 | TGTGCCAGCAGTTTACCGGACGGGCATCAGCCCCAGCATTTT | CASSLPDGHQPQHF
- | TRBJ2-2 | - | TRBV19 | TGTGCCAGTACAACGGGGACGAACACCGGGGAGCTGTTTTTT | CASTTGTNTGELFF
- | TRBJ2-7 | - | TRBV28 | TGTGCCAGCAGTCCGTATACAGGGTACCACGAGCAGTACTTC | CASSPYTGYHEQYF
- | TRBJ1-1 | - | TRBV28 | TGTGCCAGCAGTTTGGGGAGTACTGAAGCTTTCTTT | CASSLGSTEAFF
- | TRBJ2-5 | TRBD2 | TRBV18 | TGTGCCAGCTCACCGGGACTAGCGGAAGAGACCCAGTACTTC | CASSPGLAEETQYF
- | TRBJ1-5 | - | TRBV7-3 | TGTGCCAGCAGCTTAGCCGGTAGGGAATATAGCAATCAGCCCCAGCATTTT | CASSLAGREYSNQPQHF
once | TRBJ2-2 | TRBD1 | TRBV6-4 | TGTGCCAGCAGTGTCTTGACAGGGACCGGGGAGCTGTTTTTT | CASSVLTGTGELFF
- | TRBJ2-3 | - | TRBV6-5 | TGTGCCAGCAGTTACCAGCGGGCGCGCACAGATACGCAGTATTTT | CASSYQRARTDTQYF
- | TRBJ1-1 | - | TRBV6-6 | TGTGCCAGCAGTTACTCGAAGACGAGAATTAACACTGAAGCTTTCTTT | CASSYSKTRINTEAFF
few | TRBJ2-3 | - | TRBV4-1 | TGCGCCAGCAGCCAGGGTTCCCGCCTCTCCTGGTCAGATACGCAGTATTTT | CASSQGSRLSWSDTQYF
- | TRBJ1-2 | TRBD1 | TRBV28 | TGTGCCAGCAGTAGGGGACAGGGTACCCCAGCTAACTATGGCTACACCTTC | CASSRGQGTPANYGYTF
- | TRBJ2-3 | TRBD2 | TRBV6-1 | TGTGCCAGCAGTGAAGTACTAGCGGGGGGAGATACGCAGTATTTT | CASSEVLAGGDTQYF
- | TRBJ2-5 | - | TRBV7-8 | TGTGCCATTTTAGAGAGGGGCGCCGATATCCAAGAGACCCAGTACTTC | CAILERGADIQETQYF
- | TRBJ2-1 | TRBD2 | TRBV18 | TGTGCCAGCTCCCCATCTACGCCGGGACTAGCGTCCGTAAACTACAATGAGCAGTTCTTC | CASSPSTPGLASVNYNEQFF
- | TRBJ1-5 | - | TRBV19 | TGTGCCAGTAGTAACGACGGATACAATCAGCCCCAGCATTTT | CASSNDGYNQPQHF
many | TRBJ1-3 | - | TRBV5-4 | TGTGCCAGCAGCTTGGGGGTGGGATCTGGAAACACCATATATTTT | CASSLGVGSGNTIYF
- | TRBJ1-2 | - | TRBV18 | TGTGCCAGCTCACCAAGCGCGCCAGGGAACAACTATGGCTACACCTTC | CASSPSAPGNNYGYTF
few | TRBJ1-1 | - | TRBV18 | TGTGCCAGCTCCTCGGGACAGAACACTGAAGCTTTCTTT | CASSSGQNTEAFF